Sequencing of this T cell receptor beta chain was carried out in a study of blood T cells in healthy people across ages. For the study at large: Capture by template switching was about one barcoded beta molecule per two T cells. Study-wide points: In older individuals, TCR beta diversity per million T cells was lower, falling roughly linearly with age. Underestimates were what the diversity estimates from one million T cells were considered to be.

Notes on this clonotype: Its antigen is currently unknown.

Next came a second PCR, run for roughly 6 to 11 cycles, which used a sample-barcoded 5' primer along with a J-beta primer mix. A minimum of 3 million CDR3-containing paired-end reads was obtained for each sample. One entry per CDR3 protein results from TCRdb running MiXCR on the 5' RACE reads. The sample lists approximately 850,000 distinct CDR3 sequences; roughly 64% were seen once. Trimming shortened V by 3 bases and J by 3 bases, and 17 bases separated the two germline ends. The CDR3 totals 16 residues. This sequence joins TRBV12-3 or TRBV12-4 and TRBJ1-2; the D is unclear. Sequenced input: blood. The sequence was obtained from a man aged 25-45 years in good health. In DNA form, the CDR3 reads TGTGCCAGCAGTTTCAGCGGACGGAGCCAAGACTATGGCTACACCTTC. It is translated as CASSFSGRSQDYGYTF.